This T cell receptor beta chain was documented in a study of tumor and adjacent non-tumor tissue in lung cancer. Study-level background: The patients, some ten men and about 5 women, were roughly 30 to 76 with stage I to III disease.

This clonotype was seen repeatedly, ten times or more. What it binds is unknown. Study results and caveats: Higher tumor TCR diversity was associated with shorter survival. TCR diversity was significantly greater in tumor than normal lung tissue.

RNA was extracted from bulk tissue without any cell sorting. Between August and November 2014, newly diagnosed, chemotherapy-naive lung cancer patients underwent thoracic surgery in China. The library came from three nested PCR rounds adapted from ARM-PCR protocols. Each CDR3 protein gets one entry after TCRdb re-called the multiplex PCR reads with MiXCR. The repertoire holds roughly 66,000 distinct CDR3 sequences, with around 73% as singletons. The receptor's source is a man in his sixties with non-small cell lung cancer. The sample consisted of lung tumor tissue.

In DNA, the CDR3 is TGTGCCTGGAGTGTAAGAGGTCGGACAGTCAATCAGCCCCAGCATTTT. Protein sequence: CAWSVRGRTVNQPQHF. The chain couples TRBV30 to TRBJ1-5; D is possibly TRBD1 (6 bases). The CDR3 spans 16 residues. In germline, CDR1 is GTSNPN, CDR2 SVGIG (reference sequence). The ends were cut back, 0 bases at V and 3 bases at J, with 15 bases in the middle.